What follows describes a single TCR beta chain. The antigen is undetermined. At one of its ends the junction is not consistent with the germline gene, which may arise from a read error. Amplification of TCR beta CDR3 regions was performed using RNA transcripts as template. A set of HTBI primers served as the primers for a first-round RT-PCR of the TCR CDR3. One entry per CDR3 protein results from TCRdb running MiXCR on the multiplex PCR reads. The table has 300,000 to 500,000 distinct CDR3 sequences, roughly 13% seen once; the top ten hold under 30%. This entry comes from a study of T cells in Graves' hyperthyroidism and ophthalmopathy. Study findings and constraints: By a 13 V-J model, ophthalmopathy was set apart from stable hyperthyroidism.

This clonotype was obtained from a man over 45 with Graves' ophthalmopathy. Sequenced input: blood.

CDR3 sequence reads: CSARDQSTRDYSFEQYF. In nucleotides, the CDR3 is TGCAGTGCTAGAGATCAGTCAACCCGGGATTACTCCTTCGAGCAGTACTTC. The V and J genes are TRBV20-1 and TRBJ2-7, with a weak D call TRBD2 (5 bases). Per germline, CDR1 DFQATT and CDR2 SNEGSKA (reference sequence). The CDR3 sequence is 17 residues long.